This record covers a single T cell receptor beta chain. No antigen is known for it. Produced via immunoSEQ multiplex PCR; TCRdb's table is partial and in-frame only. The sample carries 160,000 or so clones, 85% to 95% recorded once. The sample originates from a study of T cell responses to AZD1222 COVID-19 vaccine. Notes on the study in general: Spike-spanning, vaccine-associated CD4 TCRs were dominant at 160-218 and 743-854. Baseline serostatus was positive in only six AZD1222 recipients. Increased Spike-specific TCR breadth and depth were observed after two AZD1222 doses. Only after the peak T cell response were repertoires sampled.

The length of the CDR3 is 14 residues. Per germline, CDR1 GTSNPN and CDR2 SVGIG (reference sequence). Trimming shortened V by 0 bases and J by 5 bases, and 10 bases separated the two germline ends. The sample consisted of peripheral blood, taken 28 days after the second AZD1222 dose. This sequence joins TRBV30 and TRBJ2-2; no clear D gene. The sequence was obtained from an adult who received the AZD1222 COVID-19 vaccine. In DNA, the CDR3 is TGTGCCTGGAGTGTAAGGCAGGCTACCGGGGAGCTGTTTTTT. Amino acids: CAWSVRQATGELFF.